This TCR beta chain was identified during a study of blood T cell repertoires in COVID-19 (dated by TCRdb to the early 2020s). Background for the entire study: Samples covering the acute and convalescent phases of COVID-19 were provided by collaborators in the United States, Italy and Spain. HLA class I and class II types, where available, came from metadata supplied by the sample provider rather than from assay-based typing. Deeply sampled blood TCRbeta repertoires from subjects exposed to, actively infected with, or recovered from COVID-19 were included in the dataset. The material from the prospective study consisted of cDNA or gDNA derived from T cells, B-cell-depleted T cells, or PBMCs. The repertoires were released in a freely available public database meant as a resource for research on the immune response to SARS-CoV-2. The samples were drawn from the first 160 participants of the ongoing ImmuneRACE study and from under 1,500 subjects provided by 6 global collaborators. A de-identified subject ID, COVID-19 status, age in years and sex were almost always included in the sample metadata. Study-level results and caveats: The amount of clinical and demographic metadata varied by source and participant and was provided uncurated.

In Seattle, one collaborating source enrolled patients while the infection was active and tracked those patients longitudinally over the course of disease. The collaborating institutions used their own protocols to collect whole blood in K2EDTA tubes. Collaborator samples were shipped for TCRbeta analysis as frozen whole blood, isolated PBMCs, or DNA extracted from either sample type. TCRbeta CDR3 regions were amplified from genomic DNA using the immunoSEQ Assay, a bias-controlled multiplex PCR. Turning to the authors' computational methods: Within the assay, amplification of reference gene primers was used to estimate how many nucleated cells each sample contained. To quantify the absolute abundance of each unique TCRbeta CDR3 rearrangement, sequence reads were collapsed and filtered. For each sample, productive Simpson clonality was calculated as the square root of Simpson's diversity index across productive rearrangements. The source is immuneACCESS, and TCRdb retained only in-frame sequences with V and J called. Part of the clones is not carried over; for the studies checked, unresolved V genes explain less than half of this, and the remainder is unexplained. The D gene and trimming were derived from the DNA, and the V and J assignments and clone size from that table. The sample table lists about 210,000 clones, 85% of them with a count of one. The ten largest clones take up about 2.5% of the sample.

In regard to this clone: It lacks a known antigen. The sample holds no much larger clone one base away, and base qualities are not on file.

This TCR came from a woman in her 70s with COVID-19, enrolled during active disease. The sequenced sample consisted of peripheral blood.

DNA sequence: TGTGCCAGCAGCTTGTCGGGTTCTAACTATGGCTACACCTTC. It is translated as CASSLSGSNYGYTF. The sequence links TRBV7-2 to TRBJ1-2; the D gene assignment is ambiguous. The CDR3 goes from the cysteine to the phenylalanine over 14 residues. Only the CDR3 region is kept as DNA, spanning 42 bases read in frame from base 1. At the junction V is shortened by 3 bases and J by 0 bases, with 8 bases in between. The germline V gene specifies SGHTA as CDR1 and FQGNSA as CDR2.